This T cell receptor (beta chain) is drawn from a study of T cell responses to AZD1222 COVID-19 vaccine. TCRdb keeps only in-frame clones here, not all; method: immunoSEQ multiplex PCR. The sample shows around 72,000 clones, 80% to 90% of them seen only once. Concerning this clone itself: Its antigen is not known.

The V gene lost 7 bases and the J gene lost 1 base, with 13 bases spanning the gap. The CDR3 loop spans 14 amino acids. The germline V gene encodes CDR1 LNHDA and CDR2 SQIVND (reference sequence). Study observations and caveats: Donors were chiefly white British, with a greater number of females, and clonal diversity was perhaps underestimated. No repertoire was sampled before or during the peak T cell response, only after it. Seropositive AZD1222 recipients at baseline numbered only 5 to 7. A rise in Spike-specific TCR breadth and depth followed two AZD1222 doses.

The J gene is TRBJ1-2, the V gene TRBV19; D is undetermined. This material consisted of peripheral blood, taken on day 0 of AZD1222 vaccination. The sequence came from an adult in good health. As DNA, the CDR3 is TGTGCCAGTACCCCCACCGGCAGTAACTATGGCTACACCTTC. Its protein product is CASTPTGSNYGYTF.